This is a list of T cell receptor beta chains from one sample in a study of shared clonotypes between healthy human individuals. The method was immunoSEQ multiplex PCR; TCRdb's version includes in-frame clones alone and lacks a portion of them. The sample lists 400,000 to 550,000 clones; roughly 78% were seen once. The sequenced sample consisted of PBMCs. The receptors here all came from a woman aged 40 to 49 in good health. Some clones in this sample may be carry-over from other donors' samples. Both conserved end residues are part of each CDR3. D genes are given only for firm matches. The listing skips clone size in some rows; elsewhere it reads once, few, many or a size class.

CDR3aa: CASSPDTNTGELFF
CDR3nt: TGTGCCAGCTCACCGGACACAAACACCGGGGAGCTGTTTTTT
v_gene: TRBV18
abundance: NA
d_gene: NA
j_gene: TRBJ2-2

CDR3aa: CASSEVRGHEQFF
CDR3nt: TGCGCCAGCAGTGAAGTCAGGGGGCATGAGCAGTTCTTC
v_gene: TRBV10-2
abundance: NA
d_gene: TRBD1
j_gene: TRBJ2-1

CDR3aa: CASSLIPDGGNTIYF
CDR3nt: TGTGCCAGCAGCTTAATCCCCGATGGGGGAAACACCATATATTTT
v_gene: TRBV7-2
abundance: few
d_gene: NA
j_gene: TRBJ1-3

CDR3aa: CASSRQTYTEAFF
CDR3nt: TGTGCCAGCAGTAGACAGACCTACACTGAAGCTTTCTTT
v_gene: TRBV6-5
abundance: few
d_gene: NA
j_gene: TRBJ1-1

CDR3aa: CASSLARAGVSSYNEQFF
CDR3nt: TGTGCCAGCAGCTTAGCGCGGGCGGGGGTCAGCTCCTACAATGAGCAGTTCTTC
v_gene: TRBV11-3
abundance: NA
d_gene: TRBD2
j_gene: TRBJ2-1

CDR3aa: CSAKDRVLTEAFF
CDR3nt: TGCAGCGCCAAAGACAGGGTGCTCACTGAAGCTTTCTTT
v_gene: TRBV29-1
abundance: few
d_gene: TRBD1
j_gene: TRBJ1-1

CDR3aa: CASSFLDRNEQFF
CDR3nt: TGTGCCAGCAGCTTTCTTGACAGGAATGAGCAGTTCTTC
v_gene: TRBV5-6
abundance: NA
d_gene: NA
j_gene: TRBJ2-1

CDR3aa: CSVVRGVREQYF
CDR3nt: TGCAGCGTTGTCAGGGGGGTCAGGGAGCAGTACTTC
v_gene: TRBV29-1
abundance: NA
d_gene: NA
j_gene: TRBJ2-7

CDR3aa: CASRGDRAKRYEQYF
CDR3nt: TGTGCCAGCAGAGGAGACAGGGCAAAGAGGTACGAGCAGTACTTC
v_gene: TRBV6-1
abundance: NA
d_gene: TRBD1
j_gene: TRBJ2-7

CDR3aa: CASSLADTQYF
CDR3nt: TGTGCCAGCAGCTTAGCAGATACGCAGTATTTT
v_gene: TRBV7-9
abundance: NA
d_gene: NA
j_gene: TRBJ2-3

CDR3aa: CASSFSPLQNYGYTF
CDR3nt: TGTGCCAGCAGTTTCTCTCCCCTACAAAACTATGGCTACACCTTC
v_gene: TRBV28
abundance: few
d_gene: NA
j_gene: TRBJ1-2

CDR3aa: CASSILDGVYQPQHF
CDR3nt: TGTGCCAGTAGTATCCTCGACGGCGTTTATCAGCCCCAGCATTTT
v_gene: TRBV19
abundance: NA
d_gene: NA
j_gene: TRBJ1-5

CDR3aa: CASSPLAGGGTGELFF
CDR3nt: TGCGCCAGCAGCCCCTTAGCGGGAGGAGGTACCGGGGAGCTGTTTTTT
v_gene: TRBV4-1
abundance: once
d_gene: TRBD2
j_gene: TRBJ2-2

CDR3aa: CASSLVRSYSYEQYF
CDR3nt: TGTGCCAGCAGCTTAGTGCGGTCCTACAGCTACGAGCAGTACTTC
v_gene: TRBV7-8
abundance: NA
d_gene: NA
j_gene: TRBJ2-7

CDR3aa: CASSLWVGNEQFF
CDR3nt: TGTGCCAGCAGCCTCTGGGTAGGAAATGAGCAGTTCTTC
v_gene: TRBV5-4
abundance: NA
d_gene: NA
j_gene: TRBJ2-1

CDR3aa: CASSKARTSGRVRYEQYF
CDR3nt: TGTGCCAGCAGCAAAGCTCGCACTAGCGGGAGGGTTCGATACGAGCAGTACTTC
v_gene: TRBV21-1
abundance: NA
d_gene: NA
j_gene: TRBJ2-7

CDR3aa: CASSLIGTGTPYEQYF
CDR3nt: TGTGCCAGCAGCCTGATCGGGACAGGGACACCTTACGAGCAGTACTTC
v_gene: TRBV7-2
abundance: NA
d_gene: TRBD1
j_gene: TRBJ2-7

CDR3aa: CASRDMGGELFF
CDR3nt: TGTGCCAGCAGGGACATGGGCGGGGAGCTGTTTTTT
v_gene: TRBV6-6
abundance: NA
d_gene: NA
j_gene: TRBJ2-2

CDR3aa: CAISENVGNTEAFF
CDR3nt: TGTGCCATCAGTGAAAATGTAGGGAACACTGAAGCTTTCTTT
v_gene: TRBV6-5
abundance: NA
d_gene: NA
j_gene: TRBJ1-1

CDR3aa: CASTYGGVSGELFF
CDR3nt: TGTGCCAGCACCTATGGGGGAGTCAGCGGGGAGCTGTTTTTT
v_gene: TRBV28
abundance: NA
d_gene: NA
j_gene: TRBJ2-2

CDR3aa: CASSMRRQRKGYTF
CDR3nt: TGTGCCAGTAGTATGAGAAGACAGAGGAAGGGCTACACCTTC
v_gene: TRBV19
abundance: once
d_gene: NA
j_gene: TRBJ1-2

CDR3aa: CASSLVGVGFYEQYF
CDR3nt: TGTGCCAGCAGCTTAGTTGGGGTAGGGTTCTACGAGCAGTACTTC
v_gene: TRBV7-2
abundance: NA
d_gene: NA
j_gene: TRBJ2-7

CDR3aa: CASRGSGSYEQYF
CDR3nt: TGTGCCAGCAGGGGGTCGGGTTCCTACGAGCAGTACTTC
v_gene: TRBV6-1
abundance: few
d_gene: NA
j_gene: TRBJ2-7

CDR3aa: CASSYGGEQYF
CDR3nt: TGTGCCAGCAGTTACGGGGGTGAGCAGTACTTC
v_gene: TRBV6-6
abundance: NA
d_gene: NA
j_gene: TRBJ2-7

CDR3aa: CASRRDPSSYEQYF
CDR3nt: TGTGCCAGTAGGCGGGACCCTAGCTCCTACGAGCAGTACTTC
v_gene: TRBV19
abundance: NA
d_gene: NA
j_gene: TRBJ2-7

CDR3aa: CASSNTGSAYNEQFF
CDR3nt: TGCGCCAGCAGCAATACAGGGAGTGCCTACAATGAGCAGTTCTTC
v_gene: TRBV5-1
abundance: once
d_gene: NA
j_gene: TRBJ2-1

CDR3aa: CATSREGSGANVLTF
CDR3nt: TGTGCCACCAGCAGAGAAGGGTCTGGGGCCAACGTCCTGACTTTC
v_gene: TRBV15
abundance: NA
d_gene: NA
j_gene: TRBJ2-6

CDR3aa: CAWSVRLAGGSSEQYF
CDR3nt: TGTGCCTGGAGTGTACGACTAGCGGGAGGATCATCGGAGCAGTATTTT
v_gene: TRBV30
abundance: NA
d_gene: TRBD2
j_gene: TRBJ2-3

CDR3aa: CASSPTGGEQFF
CDR3nt: TGTGCCAGCTCACCTACCGGCGGTGAGCAGTTCTTC
v_gene: TRBV18
abundance: NA
d_gene: NA
j_gene: TRBJ2-1

CDR3aa: CASSLAPRGSLMNTEAFF
CDR3nt: TGTGCCAGCAGCTTAGCCCCTCGGGGCAGCCTAATGAACACTGAAGCTTTCTTT
v_gene: TRBV7-6
abundance: NA
d_gene: NA
j_gene: TRBJ1-1

CDR3aa: CSVRDRVRSEQFF
CDR3nt: TGCAGCGTTCGGGACAGGGTTCGAAGTGAGCAGTTCTTC
v_gene: TRBV29-1
abundance: NA
d_gene: TRBD1
j_gene: TRBJ2-1

CDR3aa: CAWSAARGGYTF
CDR3nt: TGTGCCTGGAGTGCCGCTAGAGGCGGCTACACCTTC
v_gene: TRBV30
abundance: NA
d_gene: NA
j_gene: TRBJ1-2

CDR3aa: CASSALYRGYDEQYF
CDR3nt: TGCGCCAGCAGTGCCCTTTACAGGGGGTACGACGAGCAGTACTTC
v_gene: TRBV10-1
abundance: NA
d_gene: TRBD1
j_gene: TRBJ2-7

CDR3aa: CASSLTSSGNTGELFF
CDR3nt: TGTGCCAGCAGCTTAACTTCTAGCGGCAACACCGGGGAGCTGTTTTTT
v_gene: TRBV7-3
abundance: once
d_gene: TRBD2
j_gene: TRBJ2-2

CDR3aa: CASSPRPPDEQFF
CDR3nt: TGTGCCAGCAGCCCCCGGCCCCCTGATGAGCAGTTCTTC
v_gene: TRBV21-1
abundance: NA
d_gene: NA
j_gene: TRBJ2-1

CDR3aa: CASSFFLTRGTDTQYF
CDR3nt: TGTGCCAGCAGCTTCTTCTTGACTAGAGGCACAGATACGCAGTATTTT
v_gene: TRBV5-5
abundance: NA
d_gene: NA
j_gene: TRBJ2-3

CDR3aa: CASSSTGTYNEQFF
CDR3nt: TGTGCCAGCAGTTCCACAGGGACCTACAATGAGCAGTTCTTC
v_gene: TRBV28
abundance: NA
d_gene: NA
j_gene: TRBJ2-1

CDR3aa: CASSFGGGSGNLGDTQYF
CDR3nt: TGTGCCAGCAGTTTTGGGGGGGGCAGCGGGAATTTAGGAGATACGCAGTATTTT
v_gene: TRBV28
abundance: NA
d_gene: NA
j_gene: TRBJ2-3

CDR3aa: CASSRTGQGIAGYTF
CDR3nt: TGTGCCAGCAGCAGAACCGGACAGGGAATCGCTGGCTACACCTTC
v_gene: TRBV9
abundance: NA
d_gene: TRBD1
j_gene: TRBJ1-2

CDR3aa: CASSLGDVYDTQYF
CDR3nt: TGCGCCAGCAGCTTGGGGGACGTATACGATACGCAGTATTTT
v_gene: TRBV5-1
abundance: NA
d_gene: NA
j_gene: TRBJ2-3

CDR3aa: CASSQGRAGRRENEQFF
CDR3nt: TGCGCCAGCAGCCAAGGAAGGGCGGGACGGCGGGAAAATGAGCAGTTCTTC
v_gene: TRBV4-1
abundance: NA
d_gene: NA
j_gene: TRBJ2-1

CDR3aa: CASSPLAGEPEGEQFF
CDR3nt: TGCGCCAGCAGCCCCCTAGCGGGAGAACCCGAAGGTGAGCAGTTCTTC
v_gene: TRBV5-1
abundance: NA
d_gene: TRBD2
j_gene: TRBJ2-1

CDR3aa: CASSPGPRGSQPQHF
CDR3nt: TGTGCCAGCAGCCCCGGGCCCAGGGGCAGTCAGCCCCAGCATTTT
v_gene: TRBV7-9
abundance: NA
d_gene: NA
j_gene: TRBJ1-5

CDR3aa: CASRYGTGGDNSPLHF
CDR3nt: TGTGCCAGCAGATACGGGACAGGGGGCGATAATTCACCCCTCCACTTT
v_gene: TRBV6-5
abundance: NA
d_gene: TRBD1
j_gene: TRBJ1-6

CDR3aa: CASSQVESGAAYEQYF
CDR3nt: TGCGCCAGCAGCCAAGTTGAATCAGGGGCCGCCTACGAGCAGTACTTC
v_gene: TRBV4-1
abundance: NA
d_gene: NA
j_gene: TRBJ2-7

CDR3aa: CASSVVGGFGYTF
CDR3nt: TGTGCCAGCAGCGTAGTGGGAGGGTTTGGCTACACCTTC
v_gene: TRBV9
abundance: NA
d_gene: NA
j_gene: TRBJ1-2

CDR3aa: CATSVRDGANVLTF
CDR3nt: TGTGCCACCAGCGTCAGGGATGGGGCCAACGTCCTGACTTTC
v_gene: TRBV15
abundance: few
d_gene: NA
j_gene: TRBJ2-6

CDR3aa: CASSDTDRPYEQYF
CDR3nt: TGTGCCAGCTCCGATACGGACAGGCCCTACGAGCAGTACTTC
v_gene: TRBV18
abundance: once
d_gene: TRBD1
j_gene: TRBJ2-7

CDR3aa: CASSEPMTGGIGNTEAFF
CDR3nt: TGTGCCAGCAGCGAACCCATGACAGGGGGTATCGGGAACACTGAAGCTTTCTTT
v_gene: TRBV13
abundance: NA
d_gene: TRBD1
j_gene: TRBJ1-1

CDR3aa: CASSPGVLTDTQYF
CDR3nt: TGTGCCAGCAGTCCGGGAGTGCTCACAGATACGCAGTATTTT
v_gene: TRBV5-4
abundance: NA
d_gene: NA
j_gene: TRBJ2-3

CDR3aa: CASSPASERGTYEQYF
CDR3nt: TGTGCCAGCTCACCGGCCTCAGAACGTGGTACCTACGAGCAGTACTTC
v_gene: TRBV18
abundance: NA
d_gene: NA
j_gene: TRBJ2-7

CDR3aa: CASTKSQGAFGYTF
CDR3nt: TGTGCCAGCACAAAATCGCAGGGGGCGTTTGGCTACACCTTC
v_gene: TRBV6-5
abundance: NA
d_gene: TRBD1
j_gene: TRBJ1-2